This record looks at one T cell receptor (beta chain) sequence and its context. Which cohort a participant joined came from the clinical history participants gave. The sample comes from a study of blood T cell repertoires in COVID-19. The germline V gene encodes CDR1 SGHVS and CDR2 FQNEAQ. V lost 5 bases and J 7 bases, leaving 14 bases between the germline ends. The CDR3 consists of 13 residues. The assay was immunoSEQ multiplex PCR, and TCRdb's table has in-frame clones only and misses some. The sample shows about 190,000 clones, about 81% of them seen only once. The genes are TRBV7-8 and TRBJ1-2; no clear D gene. The receptor was isolated from a woman aged 25 to 39 who had recovered from COVID-19. Sample: PBMCs or T cells enriched from blood (not recorded which). CDR3 DNA: TGTGCCAGCAGCCGACTAGGCGGCACTGGCTACACCTTC. Translating gives CASSRLGGTGYTF.